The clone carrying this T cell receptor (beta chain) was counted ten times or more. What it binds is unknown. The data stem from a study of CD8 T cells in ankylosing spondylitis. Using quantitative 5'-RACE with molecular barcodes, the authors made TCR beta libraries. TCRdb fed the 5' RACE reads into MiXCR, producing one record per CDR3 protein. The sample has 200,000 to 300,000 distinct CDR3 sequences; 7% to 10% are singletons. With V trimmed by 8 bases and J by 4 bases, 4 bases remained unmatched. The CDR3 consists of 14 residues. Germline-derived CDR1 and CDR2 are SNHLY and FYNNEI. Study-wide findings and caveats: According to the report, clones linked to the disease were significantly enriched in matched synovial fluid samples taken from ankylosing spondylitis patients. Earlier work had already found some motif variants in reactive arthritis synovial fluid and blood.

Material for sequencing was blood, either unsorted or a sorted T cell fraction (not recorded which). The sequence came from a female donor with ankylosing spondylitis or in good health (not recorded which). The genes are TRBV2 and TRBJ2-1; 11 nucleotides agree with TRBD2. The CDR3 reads CASPGTSGYNEQFF. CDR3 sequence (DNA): TGTGCCAGCCCCGGGACTAGCGGATACAATGAGCAGTTCTTC.